One sample yielded the 21 T cell receptor beta chains listed below, sequenced in a study of PD-1 blockade in classical Hodgkin lymphoma (dated by TCRdb to 2020 to 2022). The protocol used for the library was the immunoSEQ multiplex PCR assay. Entries here come from immuneACCESS through TCRdb and include only in-frame sequences with V and J called. Some clones fail to appear in such tables; in the studies checked, an unresolved V gene covers under half of the shortfall, and the cause of the remainder is unknown. Present in this sample are approximately 65,000 clones, more than 80% of which were seen just once. Clones ranked in the top ten supply around 8% of the sample. The time point label, read with the paper, signifies: cycle 4 day 1 (C4D1), after less than 7 weeks of nivolumab. Every trial patient had relapsed following autologous stem cell transplantation, and prior brentuximab vedotin exposure was what differed among cohorts A, B and C.

The sample was peripheral blood mononuclear cells (PBMCs), taken before the fourth cycle of nivolumab. These receptors all come from a human donor with classical Hodgkin lymphoma.

The chain recombines TRBV11-3 with TRBJ2-2; D might be TRBD1 or TRBD2, each matching 6 bases. V lost 0 bases and J 6 bases, leaving 14 bases between the germline ends. Germline V gives CDR1 SGHNT, CDR2 YENEEA. This CDR3 spans 16 amino acids. This CDR3 reads CASSLDEGGAAGELFF. The CDR3 region has the DNA TGTGCCAGCAGCTTAGATGAGGGGGGCGCCGCCGGGGAGCTGTTTTTT.

The gene calls are TRBV28 and TRBJ1-2, with D possibly TRBD1 on 5 matching bases. This CDR3 region has 14 residues. Trimming took 3 bases from V and 13 from J, leaving 21 bases between them. Germline lookup yields CDR1 MDHEN and CDR2 SYDVKM. The CDR3 loop is CASSFSLTGQGSTF. The CDR3 DNA follows: TGTGCCAGCAGTTTTTCCCTGACCGGGCAGGGTAGCACCTTC.

This chain connects TRBV4-1 to TRBJ2-2, with 8 bases matching TRBD2. The CDR3 has 16 residues. After removal of 3 bases from V and 4 bases from J, the junction contained 7 bases not matched to a gene. Germline-derived CDR1 and CDR2 are MGHRA and YSYEKL. The CDR3 region is CASSQGGLVGTGELFF. DNA of the CDR3: TGCGCCAGCAGCCAGGGGGGACTAGTGGGCACCGGGGAGCTGTTTTTT.

This chain uses TRBV10-1 with TRBJ1-2, with D possibly TRBD1 on 5 matching bases. V dropped 0 bases and J dropped 5 bases, with 16 bases sitting between them. Per germline, CDR1 WNHNN and CDR2 SYGVQD (reference sequence). The length of the CDR3 is 16 residues. The CDR3 is CASSESPQGGGYGYTF. DNA for the CDR3: TGCGCCAGCAGTGAGTCGCCGCAGGGAGGAGGGTATGGCTACACCTTC.

This chain connects TRBV19 to TRBJ1-6; D not resolved. V dropped 5 bases and J dropped 8 bases, with 10 bases sitting between them. Germline assignment: CDR1 LNHDA and CDR2 SQIVND (reference sequence). This CDR3 region has 13 residues. The CDR3 sequence: CASSARTDSPLHF. CDR3 bases: TGTGCCAGTAGTGCCCGGACGGATTCACCCCTCCACTTT. The full variable domain, rest sourced from reference TRBV19 and TRBJ1-6, is DGGITQSPKYLFRKEGQNVTLSCEQNLNHDAMYWYRQDPGQGLRLIYYSQIVNDFQKGDIAEGYSVSREKKESFPLTVTSAQKNPTAFYLCASSARTDSPLHFGNGTRLTVT.

The V and J genes are TRBV10-3 and TRBJ2-5; 12 bases line up with TRBD1. CDR1 is ENHRY, CDR2 SYGVKD, per germline. CDR3 length equals 14 residues. V trimming: 6 bases; J trimming: 5 bases; junction bases outside the gene matches: 4. CDR3 sequence (DNA): TGTGCCATCAGAGGGACAGGGGGCGTGGAGACCCAGTACTTC. The encoded protein is CAIRGTGGVETQYF.

The chain uses TRBV6-1 and TRBJ1-5; the match to TRBD1 covers 7 bases. V lost 3 bases and J lost 4; bases outside the gene matches: 3. Per the germline V gene, CDR1 is MNHNS and CDR2 is SASEGT. This CDR3 comprises 14 residues. As DNA, the CDR3 is TGTGCCAGCAGTGACCAGGGGGGGAATCAGCCCCAGCATTTT. Protein: CASSDQGGNQPQHF.

CDR3 DNA sequence: TGTGCCAGCTCCAGGGGAGGTGGGGTGTACTATGGCTACACCTTC. Translation gives CASSRGGGVYYGYTF. The chain uses TRBV18 and TRBJ1-2; maybe TRBD1 (6 bases). CDR3 length: 15 amino acids. CDR1 is KGHSH, CDR2 LQKENI, per germline. Trimming left V 6 bases short and J 3 bases short, with 17 bases between. Together with reference TRBV18 and TRBJ1-2, the CDR3 gives the full variable domain: NAGVMQNPRHLVRRRGQEARLRCSPMKGHSHVYWYRQLPEEGLKFMVYLQKENIIDESGMPKERFSAEFPKEGPSILRIQQVVRGDSAAYFCASSRGGGVYYGYTFGSGTRLTVV.

V is TRBV11-2 and J is TRBJ1-1, with D unresolved. The CDR3 extends over 13 amino acids. The germline V gene encodes CDR1 SGHAT and CDR2 FQNNGV. Trimming stripped 6 bases from V and 0 bases from J, with 8 bases between. The CDR3 region is CASSSEVNTEAFF. In DNA, the CDR3 is TGTGCCAGCAGTTCGGAGGTGAACACTGAAGCTTTCTTT.

The V gene is TRBV5-1, the J gene TRBJ2-7; D is perhaps TRBD2 (5 bases). The CDR3 totals 15 residues. Trimming took 3 bases from V and 2 from J, leaving 15 bases between them. Germline CDR1 SGHRS, CDR2 YFSETQ. CDR3 residues: CASSSAGGATYEQYF. CDR3 bases: TGCGCCAGCAGCTCAGCCGGAGGTGCGACCTACGAGCAGTACTTC.

J is TRBJ1-4 and V is TRBV28, with TRBD1 identical over 9 bases. Germline lookup yields CDR1 MDHEN and CDR2 SYDVKM. With V trimmed by 4 bases and J by 8 bases, 8 bases remained unmatched. There are 15 residues in the CDR3. CDR3 DNA sequence: TGTGCCAGCAGTTCCGTCCGGGACAGGGACGAAAAACTGTTTTTT. Encoded protein: CASSSVRDRDEKLFF.

The J gene is TRBJ2-7, the V gene TRBV2; D unclear. The CDR3 consists of 14 residues. CDR1 and CDR2 from the germline V gene are SNHLY and FYNNEI. Trimming left V 1 base short and J 3 bases short, with 10 bases between. As DNA, the CDR3 is TGTGCCAGCAGTGAAGACCGACTTATCTACGAGCAGTACTTC. This translates into CASSEDRLIYEQYF.

The CDR3, as DNA: TGTGCCAGCTCTCGCCAGATTCACACTGAAGCTTTCTTT. Protein product: CASSRQIHTEAFF. The V gene is TRBV18, the J gene TRBJ1-1; D is undetermined. Germline-derived CDR1 and CDR2 are KGHSH and LQKENI. V was shortened by 6 bases and J by 3 bases, with 11 bases between the two germline ends. The CDR3 loop spans 13 amino acids.

The chain carries TRBV4-1 and TRBJ2-7; the D is unclear. This CDR3 comprises 13 residues. Germline lookup yields CDR1 MGHRA and CDR2 YSYEKL. The V and J ends lost 0 bases and 2 bases respectively, with 5 bases between them. In nucleotides, the CDR3 is TGCGCCAGCAGCCAAGAAACCACCTACGAGCAGTACTTC. It translates to CASSQETTYEQYF.

The V call is TRBV6-5, the J call TRBJ1-1; TRBD1 is a possible D gene (5 bases). This CDR3 is built from 14 residues. Germline V gives CDR1 MNHEY, CDR2 SVGAGI. V shed 6 bases and J shed 1 base, with 12 bases lying between them. CDR3 sequence: CASRQAPKNTEAFF. CDR3 bases: TGTGCCAGCAGACAGGCCCCAAAGAACACTGAAGCTTTCTTT.

The CDR3, as DNA: TGTGCCAGCAGTCTAGTACAGGAACCCAAGAAGGATGGCTACACCTTC. It encodes CASSLVQEPKKDGYTF. V and J are TRBV28 and TRBJ1-2; D possibly corresponds to TRBD1 (5 bases). V lost 5 bases and J 6 bases, leaving 22 bases between the germline ends. The length of the CDR3 is 16 residues. Germline values: CDR1 MDHEN, CDR2 SYDVKM.

The rearrangement joins TRBV19 to TRBJ1-4, with D possibly being TRBD1 (5 bases). The CDR3 spans 13 residues. Trimming pared 5 bases from V and 5 bases from J, leaving 9 bases between. Germline values: CDR1 LNHDA, CDR2 SQIVND (reference sequence). For the CDR3, the DNA is TGTGCCAGTAGTCGAGGGGCAAATGAAAAACTGTTTTTT. The encoded protein is CASSRGANEKLFF. The entire variable domain, with the rest obtained from reference TRBV19 and TRBJ1-4, is as follows: DGGITQSPKYLFRKEGQNVTLSCEQNLNHDAMYWYRQDPGQGLRLIYYSQIVNDFQKGDIAEGYSVSREKKESFPLTVTSAQKNPTAFYLCASSRGANEKLFFGSGTQLSVL.

The CDR3 protein is CASSQSGKASYEQYF. CDR3 in DNA: TGTGCCAGCAGCCAGAGCGGGAAGGCCTCCTACGAGCAGTACTTC. This rearrangement joins TRBV28 to TRBJ2-7, with 7 bases identical to TRBD2. J gave up 0 bases and V 6 bases, and 8 bases lay outside the gene matches. The length of the CDR3 is 15 residues. Per germline, CDR1 MDHEN and CDR2 SYDVKM.

This chain links TRBV2 with TRBJ1-1, with TRBD1 as a possible D gene (6 bases). Trimming stripped 6 bases from V and 6 bases from J, with 14 bases between. CDR1 and CDR2 from the germline V gene are SNHLY and FYNNEI. There are 13 residues in the CDR3. CDR3 in amino acids: CASRMVQGAEAFF. CDR3 coding DNA: TGTGCCAGCAGAATGGTACAGGGCGCTGAAGCTTTCTTT.

The gene calls are TRBV27 and TRBJ1-2; TRBD1 agrees at 7 bases. This CDR3 is built from 15 residues. Germline V lookup: CDR1 MNHEY, CDR2 SMNVEV (reference sequence). The J segment lost 4 bases and the V segment lost 1 base, leaving 6 bases of the junction unmatched. Written as DNA, the CDR3 is TGTGCCAGCAGTTTATGGGGCGGGACAGTCTATGGCTACACCTTC. It codes for CASSLWGGTVYGYTF.

V gene TRBV6-1 combines with J gene TRBJ2-7; no clear D. Germline V gene lookup returns CDR1 MNHNS and CDR2 SASEGT. CDR3 length equals 15 residues. The ends were cut back, 3 bases at V and 3 bases at J, with 15 bases in the middle. The CDR3 nucleotides read TGTGCCAGCAGTGATAAGCTCCCTCTGAACTACGAGCAGTACTTC. This codes for CASSDKLPLNYEQYF.